This is a list of T cell receptor beta chains from one sample in a study of graft-versus-host responses after intestinal transplantation. The repertoire was sequenced with immunoSEQ multiplex PCR; TCRdb's copy has only in-frame clones and lacks some. The sample includes tens of thousands of clones, 85% to 95% of them seen just once. These receptors' antigens are unknown. Here the sequenced sample was unstimulated CD8+ T cells sorted from spleen or lymph node cells, taken before transplant. Receptor source: a human donor who was the organ donor for an intestinal transplant. The CDR3 runs from the conserved cysteine through the conserved F or W. Fields, in order: D gene, V gene, clone size, J gene, CDR3 length, CDR3 DNA, CDR3 protein. A D gene is named only where the DNA matches it firmly. Some rows have no size entry. The others give once, few or many, or a class for an expanded clone.

d_gene: .; v_gene: TRBV7-2; abundance: once; j_gene: TRBJ2-1; len: 16; CDR3nt: TGTGCCAGCAGCTTAGTCGGGGAAACCTCCTACAATGAGCAGTTCTTC; CDR3aa: CASSLVGETSYNEQFF
d_gene: TRBD1; v_gene: TRBV9; abundance: .; j_gene: TRBJ2-7; len: 14; CDR3nt: TGTGCCAGCAGCGTAGGACAGGGCCCCTACGAGCAGTACTTC; CDR3aa: CASSVGQGPYEQYF
d_gene: TRBD1; v_gene: TRBV9; abundance: .; j_gene: TRBJ1-4; len: 14; CDR3nt: TGTGCCAGCAGCGTAGGGGACAGCAATGAAAAACTGTTTTTT; CDR3aa: CASSVGDSNEKLFF
d_gene: .; v_gene: TRBV4-1; abundance: once; j_gene: TRBJ1-5; len: 16; CDR3nt: TGCGCCAGCAGCCAAACTCTACAGGGTACGAATCAGCCCCAGCATTTT; CDR3aa: CASSQTLQGTNQPQHF
d_gene: .; v_gene: TRBV28; abundance: .; j_gene: TRBJ2-3; len: 15; CDR3nt: TGTGCCAGCAGTTTATTCCAAGCACCTGCAGATACGCAGTATTTT; CDR3aa: CASSLFQAPADTQYF
d_gene: TRBD1; v_gene: TRBV27; abundance: .; j_gene: TRBJ2-7; len: 14; CDR3nt: TGTGCCAGCAGTTTCCCGGGACAGGGAGGGGAGCAGTACTTC; CDR3aa: CASSFPGQGGEQYF
d_gene: TRBD2; v_gene: TRBV5-1; abundance: .; j_gene: TRBJ2-1; len: 15; CDR3nt: TGCGCCAGCAGCGGACTAGCGGGGGGGTACAATGAGCAGTTCTTC; CDR3aa: CASSGLAGGYNEQFF
d_gene: .; v_gene: TRBV19; abundance: .; j_gene: TRBJ2-1; len: 17; CDR3nt: TGTGCCAGTAGTATCGGACCCCGCGGGTACTCCTACAATGAGCAGTTCTTC; CDR3aa: CASSIGPRGYSYNEQFF
d_gene: TRBD2; v_gene: TRBV5-6; abundance: few; j_gene: TRBJ2-3; len: 16; CDR3nt: TGTGCCAGCAGCGTTAGCGGGTACCCCTCCACAGATACGCAGTATTTT; CDR3aa: CASSVSGYPSTDTQYF
d_gene: .; v_gene: TRBV6-5; abundance: once; j_gene: TRBJ2-5; len: 15; CDR3nt: TGTGCCAGCAGTTACGGCCAGGGAGGGGGGGAGACCCAGTACTTC; CDR3aa: CASSYGQGGGETQYF
d_gene: TRBD1; v_gene: TRBV12-5; abundance: .; j_gene: TRBJ2-7; len: 14; CDR3nt: TGTGCTAGTGGTCCGGGACAGGGCACCTACGAGCAGTACTTC; CDR3aa: CASGPGQGTYEQYF
d_gene: TRBD1; v_gene: TRBV19; abundance: once; j_gene: TRBJ1-2; len: 15; CDR3nt: TGTGCCAGTACCCTTCCCGGGACAGGGAATAACGGCTACACCTTC; CDR3aa: CASTLPGTGNNGYTF
d_gene: TRBD1; v_gene: TRBV27; abundance: .; j_gene: TRBJ2-1; len: 15; CDR3nt: TGTGCCAGCAGTCTAGGGACAGGTATTTACAATGAGCAGTTCTTC; CDR3aa: CASSLGTGIYNEQFF
d_gene: TRBD1; v_gene: TRBV7-8; abundance: .; j_gene: TRBJ1-4; len: 16; CDR3nt: TGTGCCAGCGAACCGGGACAGGGTTTTTTACGTGAAAAACTGTTTTTT; CDR3aa: CASEPGQGFLREKLFF
d_gene: .; v_gene: TRBV9; abundance: .; j_gene: TRBJ1-4; len: 14; CDR3nt: TGTGCCAGCAGCGGCCGGGACGGAAATGAAAAACTGTTTTTT; CDR3aa: CASSGRDGNEKLFF
d_gene: TRBD2; v_gene: TRBV30; abundance: .; j_gene: TRBJ2-7; len: 13; CDR3nt: TGTGCCTGGAGTAGCGGGGGGGCCTACGAGCAGTACTTC; CDR3aa: CAWSSGGAYEQYF